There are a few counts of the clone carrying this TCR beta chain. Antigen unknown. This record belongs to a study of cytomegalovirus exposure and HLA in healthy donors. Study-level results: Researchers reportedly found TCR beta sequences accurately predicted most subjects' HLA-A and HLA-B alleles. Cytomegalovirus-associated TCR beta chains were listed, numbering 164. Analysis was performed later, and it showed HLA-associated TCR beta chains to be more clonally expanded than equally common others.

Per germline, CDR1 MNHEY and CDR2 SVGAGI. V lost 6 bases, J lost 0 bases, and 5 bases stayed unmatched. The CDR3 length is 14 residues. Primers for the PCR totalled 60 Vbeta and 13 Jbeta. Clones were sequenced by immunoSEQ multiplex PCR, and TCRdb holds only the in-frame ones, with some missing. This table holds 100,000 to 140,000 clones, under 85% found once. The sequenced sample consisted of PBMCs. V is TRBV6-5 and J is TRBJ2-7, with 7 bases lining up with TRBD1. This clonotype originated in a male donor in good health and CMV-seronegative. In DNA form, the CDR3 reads TGTGCCAGCAGCCGGACAGGAAGCTCCTACGAGCAGTACTTC. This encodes CASSRTGSSYEQYF.